This section outlines one T cell receptor beta chain sequence together with its context. The data originate from a study of response to subunit inactivated influenza vaccine. Trimming stripped 4 bases from V and 0 bases from J, with 11 bases between. CDR3 length equals 16 residues. CDR1 and CDR2 from the germline V gene are SGHRS and YFSETQ. TCRdb independently ran MiXCR on the RT-PCR reads; one entry per CDR3 protein. This sample carries some 500,000 distinct CDR3 sequences, over 10% of them seen once, and the ten largest clones take over 10%. Sequencing was performed on PBMCs from blood, taken more than 35 days after vaccination. The chain employs TRBV5-1 and TRBJ1-6; D uncertain. This TCR was sampled from a man in his forties or fifties who received an inactivated influenza vaccine. The CDR3 bases are TGCGCCAGCAGCGCGGTTAAGAGCTCCTATAATTCACCCCTCCACTTT. As protein: CASSAVKSSYNSPLHF.